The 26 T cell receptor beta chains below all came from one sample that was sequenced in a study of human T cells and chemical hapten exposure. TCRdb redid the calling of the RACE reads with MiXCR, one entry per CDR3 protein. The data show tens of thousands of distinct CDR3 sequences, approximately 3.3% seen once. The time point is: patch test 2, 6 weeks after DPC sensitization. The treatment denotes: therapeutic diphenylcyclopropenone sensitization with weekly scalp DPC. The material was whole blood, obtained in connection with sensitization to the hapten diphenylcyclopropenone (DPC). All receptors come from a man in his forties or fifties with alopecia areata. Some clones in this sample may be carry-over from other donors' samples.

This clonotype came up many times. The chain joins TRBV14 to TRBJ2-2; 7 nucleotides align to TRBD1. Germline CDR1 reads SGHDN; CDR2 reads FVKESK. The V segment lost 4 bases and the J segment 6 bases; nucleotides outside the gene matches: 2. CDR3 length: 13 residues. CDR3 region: CASSPTGPGELFF. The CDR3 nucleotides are TGTGCCAGCAGCCCGACAGGGCCCGGGGAGCTGTTTTTT.

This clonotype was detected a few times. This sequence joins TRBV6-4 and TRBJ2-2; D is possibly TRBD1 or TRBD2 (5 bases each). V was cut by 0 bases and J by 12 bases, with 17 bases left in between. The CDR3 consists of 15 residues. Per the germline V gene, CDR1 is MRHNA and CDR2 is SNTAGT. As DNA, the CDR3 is TGTGCCAGCAGTGACTCCTACAAGGGGACCGAGCAGCTGTTTTTT. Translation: CASSDSYKGTEQLFF.

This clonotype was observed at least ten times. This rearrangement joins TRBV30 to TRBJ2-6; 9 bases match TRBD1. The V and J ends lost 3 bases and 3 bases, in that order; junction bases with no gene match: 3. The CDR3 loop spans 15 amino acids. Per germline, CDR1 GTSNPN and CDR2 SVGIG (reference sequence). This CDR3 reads CAWRNRGLGANVLTF. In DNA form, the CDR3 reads TGTGCCTGGAGGAACAGGGGGCTTGGGGCCAACGTCCTGACTTTC.

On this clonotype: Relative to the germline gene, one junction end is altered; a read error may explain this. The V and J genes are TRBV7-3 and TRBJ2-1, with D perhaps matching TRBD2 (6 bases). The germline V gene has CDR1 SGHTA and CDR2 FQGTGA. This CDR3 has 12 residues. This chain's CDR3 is CASSLMEGSIIF. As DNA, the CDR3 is TGTGCCAGCAGCTTAATGGAGGGCAGCATAATCTTC.

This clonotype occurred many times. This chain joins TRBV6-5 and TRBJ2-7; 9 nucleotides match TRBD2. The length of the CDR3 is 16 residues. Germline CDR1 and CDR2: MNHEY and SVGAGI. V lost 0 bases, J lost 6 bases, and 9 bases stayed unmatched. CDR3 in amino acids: CASSYSRREGVSEQYF. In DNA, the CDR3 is TGTGCCAGCAGTTACTCGAGGCGGGAGGGGGTCTCCGAGCAGTACTTC.

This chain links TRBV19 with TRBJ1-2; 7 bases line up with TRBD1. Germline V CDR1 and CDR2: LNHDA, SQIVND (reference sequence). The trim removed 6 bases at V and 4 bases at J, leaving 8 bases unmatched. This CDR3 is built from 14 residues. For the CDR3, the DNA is TGTGCCAGTAGCGGGACAGCGACAACCTATGGCTACACCTTC. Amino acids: CASSGTATTYGYTF.

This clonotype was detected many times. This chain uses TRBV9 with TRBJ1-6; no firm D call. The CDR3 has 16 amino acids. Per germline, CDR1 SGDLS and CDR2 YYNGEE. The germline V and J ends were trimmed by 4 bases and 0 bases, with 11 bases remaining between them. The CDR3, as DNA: TGTGCCAGCAGCTCGGGCGTCAGCTCCTATAATTCACCCCTCCACTTT. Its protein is CASSSGVSSYNSPLHF.

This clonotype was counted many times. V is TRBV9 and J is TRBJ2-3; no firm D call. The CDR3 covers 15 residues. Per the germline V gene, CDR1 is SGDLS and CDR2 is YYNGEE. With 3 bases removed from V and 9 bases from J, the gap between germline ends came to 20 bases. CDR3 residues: CASSEGSKRMKTQYF. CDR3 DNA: TGTGCCAGCAGCGAGGGTTCGAAACGGATGAAGACGCAGTATTTT.

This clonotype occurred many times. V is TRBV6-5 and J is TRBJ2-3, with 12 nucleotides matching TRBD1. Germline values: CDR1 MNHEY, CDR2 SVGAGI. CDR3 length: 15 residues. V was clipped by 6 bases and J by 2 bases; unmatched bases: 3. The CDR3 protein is CASSEGQGATDTQYF. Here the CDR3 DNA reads TGTGCCAGCAGCGAGGGACAGGGGGCCACAGATACGCAGTATTTT.

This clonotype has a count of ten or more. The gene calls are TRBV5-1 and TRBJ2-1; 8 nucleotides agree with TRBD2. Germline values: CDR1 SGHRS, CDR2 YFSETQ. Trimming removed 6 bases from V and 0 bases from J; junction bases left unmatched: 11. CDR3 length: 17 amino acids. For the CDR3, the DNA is TGCGCCAGCACCCCTCTGGGCGGGAGGAGCTCCTACAATGAGCAGTTCTTC. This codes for CASTPLGGRSSYNEQFF.

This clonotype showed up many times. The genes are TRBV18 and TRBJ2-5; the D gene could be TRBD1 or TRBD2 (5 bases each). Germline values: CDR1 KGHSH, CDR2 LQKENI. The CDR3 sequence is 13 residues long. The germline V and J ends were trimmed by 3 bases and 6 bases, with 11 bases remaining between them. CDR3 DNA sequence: TGTGCCAGCTCACCGGGACGCCACCAGACCCAGTACTTC. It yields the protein CASSPGRHQTQYF.

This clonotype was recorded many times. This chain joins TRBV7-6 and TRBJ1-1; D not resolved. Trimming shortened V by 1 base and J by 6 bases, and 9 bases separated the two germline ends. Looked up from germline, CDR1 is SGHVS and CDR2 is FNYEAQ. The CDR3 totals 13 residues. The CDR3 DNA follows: TGTGCCAGCAGCTTAGGAGGGTTGGCTGAAGCTTTCTTT. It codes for CASSLGGLAEAFF.

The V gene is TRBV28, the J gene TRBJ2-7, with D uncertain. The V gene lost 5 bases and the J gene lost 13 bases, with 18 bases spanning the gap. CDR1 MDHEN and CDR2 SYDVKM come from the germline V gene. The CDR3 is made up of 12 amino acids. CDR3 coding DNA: TGTGCCAGCAGTCACTCAACCCATGAGTTCTACTTC. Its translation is CASSHSTHEFYF. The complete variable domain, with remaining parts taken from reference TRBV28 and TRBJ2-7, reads DVKVTQSSRYLVKRTGEKVFLECVQDMDHENMFWYRQDPGLGLRLIYFSYDVKMKEKGDIPEGYSVSREKKERFSLILESASTNQTSMYLCASSHSTHEFYFGPGTRLTVT.

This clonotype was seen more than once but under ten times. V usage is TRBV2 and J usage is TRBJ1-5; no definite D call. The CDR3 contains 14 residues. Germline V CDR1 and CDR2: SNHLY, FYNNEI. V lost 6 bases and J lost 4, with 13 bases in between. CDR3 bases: TGTGCCAGCAGAGAAACGGCCTTGAATCAGCCCCAGCATTTT. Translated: CASRETALNQPQHF. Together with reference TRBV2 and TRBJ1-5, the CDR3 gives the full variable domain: EPEVTQTPSHQVTQMGQEVILRCVPISNHLYFYWYRQILGQKVEFLVSFYNNEISEKSEIFDDQFSVERPDGSNFTLKIRSTKLEDSAMYFCASRETALNQPQHFGDGTRLSIL.

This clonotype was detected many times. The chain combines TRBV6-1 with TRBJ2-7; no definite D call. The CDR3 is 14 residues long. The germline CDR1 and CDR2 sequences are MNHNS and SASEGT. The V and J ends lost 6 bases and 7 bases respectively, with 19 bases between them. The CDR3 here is CASRLHSSALEQYF. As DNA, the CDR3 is TGTGCCAGCAGATTGCACAGTTCCGCCTTGGAGCAGTACTTC.

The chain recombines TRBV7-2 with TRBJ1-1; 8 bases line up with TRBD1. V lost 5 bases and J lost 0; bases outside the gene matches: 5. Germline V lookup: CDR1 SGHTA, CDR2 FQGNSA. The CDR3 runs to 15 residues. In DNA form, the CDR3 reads TGTGCCAGCAGCCCCCGACAGGGGATGAACACTGAAGCTTTCTTT. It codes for CASSPRQGMNTEAFF.

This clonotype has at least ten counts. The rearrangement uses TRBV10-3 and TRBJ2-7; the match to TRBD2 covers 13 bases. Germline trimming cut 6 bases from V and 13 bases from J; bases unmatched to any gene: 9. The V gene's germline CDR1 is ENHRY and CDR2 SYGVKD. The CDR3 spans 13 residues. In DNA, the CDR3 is TGTGCCATCAGCGGGACTAGCGGGACCGGGGAATACTTC. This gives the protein CAISGTSGTGEYF.

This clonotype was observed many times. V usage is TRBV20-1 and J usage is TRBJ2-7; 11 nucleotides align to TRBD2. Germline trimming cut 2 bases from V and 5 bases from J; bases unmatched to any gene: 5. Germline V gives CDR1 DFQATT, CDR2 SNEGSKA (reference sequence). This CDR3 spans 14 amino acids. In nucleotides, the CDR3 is TGCAGTGCTAGAAATAGCGGGAGGGTCCACGAGCAGTACTTC. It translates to CSARNSGRVHEQYF.

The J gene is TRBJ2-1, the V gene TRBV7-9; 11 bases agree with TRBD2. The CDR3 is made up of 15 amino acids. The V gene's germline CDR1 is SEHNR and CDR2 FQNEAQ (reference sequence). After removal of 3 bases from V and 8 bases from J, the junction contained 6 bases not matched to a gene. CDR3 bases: TGTGCCAGCAGCTTTCCGACTAGCGGGAACGATGAGCAGTTCTTC. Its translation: CASSFPTSGNDEQFF.

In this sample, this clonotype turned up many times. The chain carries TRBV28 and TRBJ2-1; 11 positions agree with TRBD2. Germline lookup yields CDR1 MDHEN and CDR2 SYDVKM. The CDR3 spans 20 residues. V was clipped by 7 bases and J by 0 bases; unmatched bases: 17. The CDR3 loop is CASKPLRLAGGESSYNEQFF. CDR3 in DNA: TGTGCCAGCAAACCCCTTCGGCTAGCGGGAGGCGAGAGCTCCTACAATGAGCAGTTCTTC.

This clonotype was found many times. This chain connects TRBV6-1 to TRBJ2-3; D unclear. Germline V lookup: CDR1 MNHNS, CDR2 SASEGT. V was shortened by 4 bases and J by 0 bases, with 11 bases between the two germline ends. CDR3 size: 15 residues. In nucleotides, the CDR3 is TGTGCCAGCAGTGTGGCCAGACCTAGCACAGATACGCAGTATTTT. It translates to CASSVARPSTDTQYF.

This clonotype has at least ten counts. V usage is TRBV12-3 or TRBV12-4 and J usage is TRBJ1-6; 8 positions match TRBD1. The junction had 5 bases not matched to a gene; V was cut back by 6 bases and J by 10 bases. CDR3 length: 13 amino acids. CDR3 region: CASRTGVVSPLHF. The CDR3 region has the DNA TGTGCCAGCAGGACAGGGGTCGTCTCACCCCTCCACTTT.

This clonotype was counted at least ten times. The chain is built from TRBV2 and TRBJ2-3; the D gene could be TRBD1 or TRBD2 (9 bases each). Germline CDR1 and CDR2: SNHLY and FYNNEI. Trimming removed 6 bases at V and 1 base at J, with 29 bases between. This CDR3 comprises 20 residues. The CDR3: CASRQTGGALAGARTDTQYF. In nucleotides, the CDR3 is TGTGCCAGCAGGCAAACAGGGGGCGCATTAGCGGGAGCCCGCACAGATACGCAGTATTTT.

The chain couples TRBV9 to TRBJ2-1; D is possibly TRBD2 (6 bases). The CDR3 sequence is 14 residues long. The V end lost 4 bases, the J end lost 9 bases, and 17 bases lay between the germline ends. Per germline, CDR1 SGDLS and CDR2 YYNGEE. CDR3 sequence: CASSSGRSAGEQFF. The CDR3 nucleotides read TGTGCCAGCAGCAGCGGGCGGTCCGCCGGTGAGCAGTTCTTC.

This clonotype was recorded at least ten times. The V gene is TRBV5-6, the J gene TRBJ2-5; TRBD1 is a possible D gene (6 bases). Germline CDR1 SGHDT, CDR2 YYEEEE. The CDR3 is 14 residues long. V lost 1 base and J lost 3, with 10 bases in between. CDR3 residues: CASSLIRQEETQYF. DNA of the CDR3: TGTGCCAGCAGCTTGATACGACAGGAAGAGACCCAGTACTTC. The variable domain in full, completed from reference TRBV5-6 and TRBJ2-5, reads DAGVTQSPTHLIKTRGQQVTLRCSPKSGHDTVSWYQQALGQGPQFIFQYYEEEERQRGNFPDRFSGHQFPNYSSELNVNALLLGDSALYLCASSLIRQEETQYFGPGTRLLVL.

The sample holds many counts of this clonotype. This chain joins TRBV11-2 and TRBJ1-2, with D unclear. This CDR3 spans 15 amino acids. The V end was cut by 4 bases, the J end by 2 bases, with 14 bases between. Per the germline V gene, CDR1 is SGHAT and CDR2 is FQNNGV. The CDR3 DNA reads TGTGCCAGCAGCTCCTTGCCCCACAGAAACTATGGCTACACCTTC. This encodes CASSSLPHRNYGYTF.